These T cell receptor beta chains were read from a single sample in a study of blood T cell repertoires in COVID-19. TCRdb's copy holds only in-frame clones and misses some; the assay was immunoSEQ multiplex PCR. Counted here are a few hundred thousand clones, 87% occurring once; the ten biggest clones make up more than 2%. The sample comprised peripheral blood. The receptors shown here come from a man between 18 and 29 years old with active or convalescent COVID-19. CDR3s include the opening cysteine and the closing phenylalanine or tryptophan. A D gene is named only where the DNA matches it firmly. Not all rows give a size; the values are once, few, many and, for expanded clones, a class.

v_gene: TRBV25-1
abundance: once
j_gene: TRBJ2-7
d_gene: -
CDR3nt: TGTGCCAGCAGTGTAGGTACGAGGGTGGGGCAGTACTTC
CDR3aa: CASSVGTRVGQYF

v_gene: TRBV7-2
abundance: -
j_gene: TRBJ1-1
d_gene: -
CDR3nt: TGTGCCAGCAGCTTATCAACAGCCAACACTGAAGCTTTCTTT
CDR3aa: CASSLSTANTEAFF

v_gene: TRBV11-3
abundance: -
j_gene: TRBJ1-5
d_gene: TRBD1
CDR3nt: TGTGCCAGCAGCTTATTAGCAGGGGGAAGTCAGCCCCAGCATTTT
CDR3aa: CASSLLAGGSQPQHF

v_gene: TRBV6-5
abundance: -
j_gene: TRBJ1-2
d_gene: TRBD1
CDR3nt: TGTGCCAGCAGTCCCCGTGGGACAGGGGCCCGTGGCTACACCTTC
CDR3aa: CASSPRGTGARGYTF

v_gene: TRBV5-1
abundance: -
j_gene: TRBJ2-7
d_gene: -
CDR3nt: TGCGCCAGCAGCTTGACAGGGACGCCCTACGAGCAGTACTTC
CDR3aa: CASSLTGTPYEQYF

v_gene: TRBV4-1
abundance: -
j_gene: TRBJ2-3
d_gene: TRBD1
CDR3nt: TGCGCCAGCAGCCAAGCCGTCGGACAGGGAAGCACAGATACGCAGTATTTT
CDR3aa: CASSQAVGQGSTDTQYF

v_gene: TRBV6-6
abundance: -
j_gene: TRBJ1-3
d_gene: -
CDR3nt: TGTGCCAGCAGTCCGTATCTGTGGCGACATAAGAGCTCTGGAAACACCATATATTTT
CDR3aa: CASSPYLWRHKSSGNTIYF

v_gene: TRBV7-9
abundance: -
j_gene: TRBJ2-6
d_gene: TRBD2
CDR3nt: TGTGCCAGCAGCCTAGTAGCGGGAGGATCCTCTGGGGCCAACGTCCTGACTTTC
CDR3aa: CASSLVAGGSSGANVLTF

v_gene: TRBV3-1/TRBV3-2
abundance: -
j_gene: TRBJ1-1
d_gene: TRBD1
CDR3nt: TGTGCCAGCAGCCCGACAGGGCGGGAGGCTGAAGCTTTCTTT
CDR3aa: CASSPTGREAEAFF

v_gene: TRBV9
abundance: -
j_gene: TRBJ2-1
d_gene: -
CDR3nt: TGTGCCAGCAGCGCCGGGGTTAATGAGCAGTTCTTC
CDR3aa: CASSAGVNEQFF

v_gene: TRBV12-5
abundance: -
j_gene: TRBJ1-1
d_gene: -
CDR3nt: TGTGCTAGTGCTTCACCTGACAGTGCCTCTGAAGCTTTCTTT
CDR3aa: CASASPDSASEAFF

v_gene: TRBV5-4
abundance: -
j_gene: TRBJ1-2
d_gene: TRBD1
CDR3nt: TGTGCCAGCAGCTTCCGACAGGGGAGCTATGGCTACACCTTC
CDR3aa: CASSFRQGSYGYTF

v_gene: TRBV27
abundance: -
j_gene: TRBJ1-5
d_gene: TRBD1
CDR3nt: TGTGCCAGCAGGGGGACAGGGAAAGGTAGCAATCAGCCCCAGCATTTT
CDR3aa: CASRGTGKGSNQPQHF

v_gene: TRBV6-1
abundance: -
j_gene: TRBJ1-1
d_gene: TRBD1
CDR3nt: TGTGCCAGCAGTGGACACCGGGACAGGGGGCCCCGCGACACTGAAGCTTTCTTT
CDR3aa: CASSGHRDRGPRDTEAFF

v_gene: TRBV27
abundance: few
j_gene: TRBJ1-2
d_gene: TRBD1
CDR3nt: TGTGCCAGCAGTTTGACAGGGGCGGCTGGCTACACCTTC
CDR3aa: CASSLTGAAGYTF

v_gene: TRBV28
abundance: -
j_gene: TRBJ1-4
d_gene: -
CDR3nt: TGTGCCAGCAGTTTGGGAGGGAGCCTGTTTTTT
CDR3aa: CASSLGGSLFF

v_gene: TRBV6-5
abundance: once
j_gene: TRBJ2-7
d_gene: -
CDR3nt: TGTGCCAGCAGTTACTCTTGGACCGGCGGACTGAACGAGCAGTACTTC
CDR3aa: CASSYSWTGGLNEQYF

v_gene: TRBV6-5
abundance: -
j_gene: TRBJ1-5
d_gene: TRBD1
CDR3nt: TGTGCCAGCGCAACAGGGGACAGGGCTCATCAGCCCCAGCATTTT
CDR3aa: CASATGDRAHQPQHF

v_gene: TRBV7-2
abundance: -
j_gene: TRBJ2-6
d_gene: -
CDR3nt: TGTGCCAGCAGCTGGGCGGGGACAGCAACCTCTGGGGCCAACGTCCTGACTTTC
CDR3aa: CASSWAGTATSGANVLTF

v_gene: TRBV6-6
abundance: -
j_gene: TRBJ1-5
d_gene: -
CDR3nt: TGTGCCAGCAGTTATGGTTGGCAGGTCAATCAGCCCCAGCATTTT
CDR3aa: CASSYGWQVNQPQHF

v_gene: TRBV5-1
abundance: -
j_gene: TRBJ1-5
d_gene: TRBD1
CDR3nt: TGCGCCAGCAGCTTGTGGACAGGGCCCAATCAGCCCCAGCATTTT
CDR3aa: CASSLWTGPNQPQHF

v_gene: TRBV3-1/TRBV3-2
abundance: once
j_gene: TRBJ1-2
d_gene: -
CDR3nt: TGTGCCAGCAGCCATTTGCAGGGAGGGGGCTACACCTTC
CDR3aa: CASSHLQGGGYTF

v_gene: TRBV27
abundance: few
j_gene: TRBJ2-1
d_gene: -
CDR3nt: TGTGCCAGCAGTCCCTTTAAGACACCCCGTGATGAGCAGTTCTTC
CDR3aa: CASSPFKTPRDEQFF

v_gene: TRBV2
abundance: -
j_gene: TRBJ1-2
d_gene: TRBD1
CDR3nt: TGTGCCAGCAGTGGCGACAGGGTAAAATATAGCTATGGCTACACCTTC
CDR3aa: CASSGDRVKYSYGYTF

v_gene: TRBV27
abundance: few
j_gene: TRBJ2-7
d_gene: TRBD2
CDR3nt: TGTGCCAGCAGTCCGGGACTAGAGGCTTACGAGCAGTACTTC
CDR3aa: CASSPGLEAYEQYF

v_gene: TRBV5-4
abundance: -
j_gene: TRBJ1-1
d_gene: TRBD1
CDR3nt: TGTGCCAGCAACTATCCCGGGACAGGGAACACTGAAGCTTTCTTT
CDR3aa: CASNYPGTGNTEAFF

v_gene: TRBV5-4
abundance: -
j_gene: TRBJ2-5
d_gene: -
CDR3nt: TGTGCCAGCAGCTTCGGGTTGGAAGAGACCCAGTACTTC
CDR3aa: CASSFGLEETQYF